The 12 T cell receptor beta chains listed next were all sequenced from one sample in a study of T cells expressing NK-cell markers. TCRdb re-called the 5' RACE reads and catalogs CDR3 proteins one per entry, DNA excluded. The sample shows about 540,000 distinct CDR3 sequences, and 3.5% to 4.5% sits with its ten largest clones. Sequenced material: blood T cells: a sorted CD56 or NKG2C T cell subset, CD4+ or CD8+ T cells, or bulk PBMC T cells (not recorded which). The receptors come from a man aged 18 to 30 in good health.

The V gene is TRBV20-1, the J gene TRBJ2-1; TCRdb names TRBD1, which stays unverified in the absence of DNA. This CDR3 comprises 15 residues. Germline lookup yields CDR1 DFQATT and CDR2 SNEGSKA (reference sequence). The CDR3 sequence: CSARDVAGQGGEQFF.

The chain uses TRBV5-1 and TRBJ2-7; TCRdb reports TRBD1, a call that lacks DNA to check it against. From germline, CDR1 is SGHRS and CDR2 YFSETQ. The CDR3 loop spans 15 amino acids. The CDR3 is CASTSWETGTYEQYF.

The chain employs TRBV3-1 and TRBJ2-1. Germline CDR1 is LGHDT and CDR2 is YNNKEL (reference sequence). There are 15 residues in the CDR3. The CDR3 is CASSQRGRLDNEQFF.

The chain employs TRBV20-1 and TRBJ2-3; TCRdb designates TRBD2, a call that cannot be tested without DNA. This CDR3 is built from 12 residues. Germline CDR1 and CDR2: DFQATT and SNEGSKA (reference sequence). CDR3 residues: CSAVGSGDTQYF.

V and J are TRBV24-1 and TRBJ2-4. This CDR3 spans 13 amino acids. The germline gives CDR1 KGHDR, CDR2 SFDVKD. The CDR3 reads CATSDLHDNIQYF.

V gene TRBV27 combines with J gene TRBJ2-1. The CDR3 spans 13 residues. From germline, CDR1 is MNHEY and CDR2 SMNVEV (reference sequence). CDR3 loop: CATSDPYYNEQFF.

The chain employs TRBV20-1 and TRBJ1-2; TCRdb returns TRBD1, unconfirmable since there is no DNA. CDR1 and CDR2 from the germline V gene are DFQATT and SNEGSKA (reference sequence). The CDR3 length is 13 residues. CDR3 amino acids: CSARDQGKDGYTF.

The CDR3 protein is CASSGGSYEQYF. This sequence joins TRBV12-3 or TRBV12-4 and TRBJ2-7; TCRdb indicates TRBD1, and absent DNA this call remains unverified. There are 12 residues in the CDR3.

V and J are TRBV12-3 or TRBV12-4 and TRBJ1-1. The CDR3 covers 12 residues. The CDR3 is CASSTLNTEAFF.

This chain uses TRBV7-9 with TRBJ2-7; TCRdb's D call, TRBD2, is unchecked because there is no DNA. Looked up from germline, CDR1 is SEHNR and CDR2 is FQNEAQ (reference sequence). The CDR3 is 16 amino acids. The CDR3 spells CASSLGGGLASVEQYF.

V and J are TRBV7-8 and TRBJ2-7; TCRdb selects TRBD2, and the lack of DNA leaves this call unchecked. The CDR3 contains 14 residues. Per the germline V gene, CDR1 is SGHVS and CDR2 is FQNEAQ. The CDR3 loop reads CASSFKREPSEQYF.

The CDR3 region is CASSPRRASGRDHEQFF. The rearrangement links TRBV4-2 to TRBJ2-1; no DNA is available, so the TRBD2 call from TCRdb remains unchecked. Germline values: CDR1 LGHNA, CDR2 YNFKEQ. There are 17 residues in the CDR3.